The 14 T cell receptor beta chains below all came from one sample that was sequenced in a study of blood T cell repertoires in COVID-19. Sequencing was performed with immunoSEQ multiplex PCR; in TCRdb, only in-frame clones are kept and a portion is missing. The sample holds some 320,000 clones; around 87% are singletons and the top ten take 5.3%. Material for sequencing was PBMCs or T cells enriched from blood (not recorded which). The origin of the receptors is a woman aged 25 to 39 who had recovered from COVID-19.

The V and J genes are TRBV5-6 and TRBJ2-5, with a weak D call TRBD1 (5 bases). Trimming cost V 0 bases and J 5 bases, with 8 bases left between them. Germline CDR1 and CDR2: SGHDT and YYEEEE. The CDR3 is 13 residues long. The CDR3 nucleotides read TGTGCCAGCAGCTTGGGGGGCTTGGAGACCCAGTACTTC. Translating it yields CASSLGGLETQYF.

This chain connects TRBV18 to TRBJ1-5, with 8 nucleotides matching TRBD1. Germline loops: CDR1 KGHSH, CDR2 LQKENI. The CDR3 runs 15 residues. V lost 6 bases to trimming and J lost 4 bases; unmatched junction nucleotides: 8. The CDR3 here is CASSLTGEENQPQHF. CDR3 nucleotide sequence: TGTGCCAGCTCGCTGACAGGGGAGGAAAATCAGCCCCAGCATTTT.

The V gene is TRBV12-3 or TRBV12-4, the J gene TRBJ1-2, with 7 bases fitting TRBD1. The trim removed 9 bases at V and 2 bases at J, leaving 6 bases unmatched. The CDR3 has 13 residues. CDR3 loop: CASCRGYNYGYTF. The CDR3 DNA follows: TGTGCCAGTTGCAGGGGGTACAACTATGGCTACACCTTC.

V and J are TRBV30 and TRBJ1-6, with D maybe TRBD1 (6 bases). Trimming removed 7 bases from V and 7 bases from J, with 17 bases in between. The CDR3 covers 14 residues. Germline V gene lookup returns CDR1 GTSNPN and CDR2 SVGIG (reference sequence). Here the CDR3 reads CALGGVQGNSPLHF. The CDR3 bases are TGTGCCTTGGGGGGGGTACAGGGAAATTCACCCCTCCACTTT. Combining the CDR3 with reference TRBV30 and TRBJ1-6 gives the whole variable domain SQTIHQWPATLVQPVGSPLSLECTVEGTSNPNLYWYRQAAGRGLQLLFYSVGIGQISSEVPQNLSASRPQDRQFILSSKKLLLSDSGFYLCALGGVQGNSPLHFGNGTRLTVT.

This clone has only a few counts. V and J are TRBV5-1 and TRBJ1-2; 7 bases agree with TRBD1. CDR1 is SGHRS and CDR2 is YFSETQ in the germline V gene. With V trimmed by 1 base and J by 4 bases, 10 bases remained unmatched. The CDR3 has 16 amino acids. CDR3 region: CASSLTGQPELYGYTF. CDR3 DNA: TGCGCCAGCAGCTTGACGGGACAGCCGGAACTCTATGGCTACACCTTC.

The sample holds one count of this clone. The V and J genes are TRBV5-1 and TRBJ2-7; weak D call: TRBD2 (5 bases). Germline CDR1 SGHRS, CDR2 YFSETQ. Deletions cut 3 bases from V and 3 bases from J, with 16 bases between. CDR3 size: 15 residues. The CDR3: CASSSDPSGFYEQYF. CDR3 DNA: TGCGCCAGCAGCTCGGATCCTTCGGGATTCTACGAGCAGTACTTC.

The rearrangement uses TRBV5-1 and TRBJ1-2, with D maybe TRBD1 (6 bases). The CDR3 loop spans 16 amino acids. The germline V gene has CDR1 SGHRS and CDR2 YFSETQ. Between the trimmed V and J ends, which lost 2 bases and 4 bases, there was a span of 18 bases. The DNA for the CDR3 is TGCGCCAGCAGCTTAGGGATCCAGGGGAGGGGCTATGGCTACACCTTC. Amino acid sequence: CASSLGIQGRGYGYTF.

This clone appeared a single time. The chain is built from TRBV5-4 and TRBJ1-2, with D possibly TRBD1 on 6 matching bases. This CDR3 region has 15 residues. V lost 1 base and J 1 base, leaving 11 bases between the germline ends. Germline loops: CDR1 SGHNT, CDR2 YYREEE (reference sequence). CDR3 nucleotide sequence: TGTGCCAGCAGCTTGACCAACAGGGTTAACTATGGCTACACCTTC. Its protein is CASSLTNRVNYGYTF.

CDR3 coding DNA: TGCGCCAGCAGCCGGGACAGGGGCGCCCGGGGGCCCCAGCATTTT. This translates into CASSRDRGARGPQHF. The rearrangement links TRBV4-3 to TRBJ1-5, with TRBD1 matching over 10 bases. The V gene's germline CDR1 is LGHNA and CDR2 YSLEER. V was pared by 4 bases and J by 9 bases, with 9 bases of the junction left unmatched. The CDR3 length is 15 residues.

The chain joins TRBV11-2 to TRBJ2-2; 9 positions agree with TRBD1. This CDR3 spans 16 amino acids. V dropped 5 bases and J dropped 3; count of bases not matched to a gene: 7. The germline V gene encodes CDR1 SGHAT and CDR2 FQNNGV. CDR3 in amino acids: CASSLRDRADTGELFF. CDR3 coding DNA: TGTGCCAGCAGCCTCCGGGACAGGGCAGACACCGGGGAGCTGTTTTTT.

This chain links TRBV5-1 with TRBJ1-2; D unclear. The V gene lost 0 bases and the J gene lost 7 bases, with 10 bases spanning the gap. The germline CDR1 and CDR2 sequences are SGHRS and YFSETQ. The length of the CDR3 is 13 residues. CDR3 bases: TGCGCCAGCAGCTTGGTGGAGGGAGGTGGCTACACCTTC. Protein sequence: CASSLVEGGGYTF.

J is TRBJ1-4 and V is TRBV11-2; D unresolved. This CDR3 contains 16 residues. The germline V and J ends were trimmed by 2 bases and 8 bases, with 18 bases remaining between them. Germline V lookup: CDR1 SGHAT, CDR2 FQNNGV. CDR3 nucleotides: TGTGCCAGCAGCTTAACCCCGGGGAGGGTTAGGGAAAAACTGTTTTTT. Its translation is CASSLTPGRVREKLFF.

The chain employs TRBV28 and TRBJ2-2; D remains unclear. CDR1 and CDR2 from the germline V gene are MDHEN and SYDVKM. The V end lost 3 bases, the J end lost 3 bases, and 5 bases lay between the germline ends. The CDR3 totals 13 residues. For the CDR3, the DNA is TGTGCCAGCAGTTTTTCCTACACCGGGGAGCTGTTTTTT. It translates to CASSFSYTGELFF.

This clone was seen a few times. The V gene is TRBV20-1, the J gene TRBJ1-4; tentatively, D is TRBD1 (5 bases). In germline, CDR1 is DFQATT, CDR2 SNEGSKA (reference sequence). There are 11 residues in the CDR3. With 5 bases removed from V and 6 bases from J, the gap between germline ends came to 7 bases. CDR3 sequence: CSAETDEKLFF. In DNA, the CDR3 is TGCAGTGCTGAGACAGATGAAAAACTGTTTTTT.